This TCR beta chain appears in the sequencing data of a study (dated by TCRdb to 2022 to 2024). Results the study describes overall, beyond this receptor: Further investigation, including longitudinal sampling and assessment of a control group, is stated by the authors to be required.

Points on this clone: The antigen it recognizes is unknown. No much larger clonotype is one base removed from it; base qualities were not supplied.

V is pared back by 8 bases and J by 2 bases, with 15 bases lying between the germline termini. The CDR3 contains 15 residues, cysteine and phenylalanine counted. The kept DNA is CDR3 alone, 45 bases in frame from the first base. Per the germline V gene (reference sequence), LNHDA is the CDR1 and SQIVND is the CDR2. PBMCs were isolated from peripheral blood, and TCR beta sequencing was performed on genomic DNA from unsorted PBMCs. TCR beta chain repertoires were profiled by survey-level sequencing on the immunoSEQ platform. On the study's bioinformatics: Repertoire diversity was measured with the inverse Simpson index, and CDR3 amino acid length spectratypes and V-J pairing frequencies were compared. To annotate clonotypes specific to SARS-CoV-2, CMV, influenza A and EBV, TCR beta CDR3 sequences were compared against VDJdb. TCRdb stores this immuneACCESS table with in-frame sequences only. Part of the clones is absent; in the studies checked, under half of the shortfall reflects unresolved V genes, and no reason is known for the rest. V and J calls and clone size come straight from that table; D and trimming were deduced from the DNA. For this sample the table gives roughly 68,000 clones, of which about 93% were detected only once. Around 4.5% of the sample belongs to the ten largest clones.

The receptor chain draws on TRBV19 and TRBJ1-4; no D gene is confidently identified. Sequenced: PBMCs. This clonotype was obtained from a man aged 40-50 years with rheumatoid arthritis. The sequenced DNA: TGTGCCAGTGGATCTGGACGGCTGACTAATGAAAAACTGTTTTTT. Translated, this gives CASGSGRLTNEKLFF. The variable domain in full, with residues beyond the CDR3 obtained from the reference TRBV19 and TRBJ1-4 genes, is DGGITQSPKYLFRKEGQNVTLSCEQNLNHDAMYWYRQDPGQGLRLIYYSQIVNDFQKGDIAEGYSVSREKKESFPLTVTSAQKNPTAFYLCASGSGRLTNEKLFFGSGTQLSVL.